This is a list of T cell receptor beta chains from one sample in a study of a mutant IDH1 vaccine in newly diagnosed glioma. The antigens for these receptors are not known. Here immunoSEQ multiplex PCR was the method, and the copy in TCRdb shows in-frame clones only, minus some. Here the sample spans around 25,000 clones, under 85% being singletons. Sequencing used PBMCs, obtained from a glioma patient whose treatment included an IDH1 peptide vaccine. The origin of the receptors is a man between 35 and 55 years old with glioma. Some clones in this sample may be carry-over from other donors' samples. CDR3s include the opening cysteine and the closing phenylalanine or tryptophan. The D gene is left open where the match is weak. Clone size is not always given. Where it is, it says once, few, many or a class for expanded clones.

clone size	D gene	V gene	J gene	CDR3 protein	CDR3 DNA
NA	TRBD2	TRBV10-3	TRBJ2-5	CAISESGTSGGTETQYF	TGTGCCATCAGTGAGTCAGGGACTAGCGGGGGTACAGAGACCCAGTACTTC
NA	NA	TRBV7-8	TRBJ1-2	CASSSRIPGTHGYTF	TGTGCCAGCAGCTCCAGGATTCCGGGAACCCATGGCTACACCTTC
NA	NA	TRBV19	TRBJ2-7	CASSIVDGGSYEQYF	TGTGCCAGTAGTATAGTGGACGGAGGCTCCTACGAGCAGTACTTC
NA	TRBD1	TRBV6-5	TRBJ1-2	CASSSWDRALYGYTF	TGTGCCAGCAGTTCGTGGGACAGGGCCTTATATGGCTACACCTTC
NA	NA	TRBV6-5	TRBJ1-2	CASSYRGDGYTF	TGTGCCAGCAGTTACCGTGGGGATGGCTACACCTTC
few	TRBD1	TRBV5-1	TRBJ1-3	CASSWQGAISGNTIYF	TGCGCCAGCAGCTGGCAGGGGGCCATCTCTGGAAACACCATATATTTT
NA	TRBD2	TRBV9	TRBJ2-3	CASSFLAGGSTDTQYF	TGTGCCAGCAGCTTCCTAGCGGGGGGGTCTACAGATACGCAGTATTTT
NA	NA	TRBV19	TRBJ1-5	CASRGEGSNQPQHF	TGTGCCAGTAGGGGGGAGGGGAGCAATCAGCCCCAGCATTTT
NA	NA	TRBV5-1	TRBJ1-2	CASSPLPRSDYGYTF	TGCGCCAGCAGCCCCCTGCCCCGCAGCGACTATGGCTACACCTTC
NA	NA	TRBV29-1	TRBJ2-3	CSVEEGGDTQYF	TGCAGCGTTGAGGAGGGTGGGGATACGCAGTATTTT
NA	TRBD2	TRBV10-3	TRBJ2-2	CAISEPERGETGELFF	TGTGCCATCAGTGAGCCCGAGCGGGGGGAAACCGGGGAGCTGTTTTTT
NA	NA	TRBV4-3	TRBJ1-1	CASSQDRRGATEAFF	TGCGCCAGCAGCCAAGACCGGCGGGGGGCCACTGAAGCTTTCTTT
NA	NA	TRBV11-2	TRBJ2-7	CASSPGAGSYEQYF	TGTGCCAGCAGCCCCGGGGCGGGCTCCTACGAGCAGTACTTC
NA	TRBD1	TRBV28	TRBJ2-5	CASSHRKLKTGREQETQYF	TGTGCCAGCAGTCACCGAAAACTGAAGACAGGGCGAGAACAAGAGACCCAGTACTTC
NA	TRBD1	TRBV6-1	TRBJ1-6	CASSGQGGYNSPLHF	TGTGCCAGCAGTGGACAGGGGGGTTATAATTCACCCCTCCACTTT
NA	TRBD1	TRBV19	TRBJ1-1	CASSTRTGINTEAFF	TGTGCCAGTAGTACAAGGACAGGGATAAACACTGAAGCTTTCTTT
NA	NA	TRBV5-1	TRBJ1-2	CASSLVAGNYGYTF	TGCGCCAGCAGCTTGGTCGCGGGCAACTATGGCTACACCTTC
NA	NA	TRBV7-3	TRBJ2-6	CASSPRDGDSGANVLTF	TGTGCCAGCAGCCCCAGGGACGGCGACTCTGGGGCCAACGTCCTGACTTTC
NA	NA	TRBV18	TRBJ1-1	CASSPRQNANTEAFF	TGTGCCAGCTCACCACGTCAGAACGCGAACACTGAAGCTTTCTTT
NA	NA	TRBV30	TRBJ1-2	CAWSVGLSYGYTF	TGTGCCTGGAGTGTAGGACTCAGCTATGGCTACACCTTC